The clone carrying this TCR beta chain occurred once. Its antigen is still unknown. The sample originates from a study of shared clonotypes between healthy human individuals. Study-wide findings and caveats: Across subsets, estimated richness was generally greater for naive than for memory populations.

Germline V gene data show CDR1 as SGHTA and CDR2 as FQGNSA. V was shortened by 5 bases and J by 2 bases, with 9 bases between the two germline ends. CDR3 length: 13 residues. Repertoires were generated with immunoSEQ multiplex PCR, while TCRdb's copy carries only in-frame clones and drops some. The sample lists around 560,000 clones; about 95% were seen once. CD8 cells classed as naive were CD45RO-negative and positively selected for CCR7, excluding terminally differentiated effector memory CD45RA+ cells. The genes are TRBV7-2 and TRBJ1-2; a possible D gene is TRBD1 (6 bases). The clonotype was recovered from a woman younger than 45 in good health. The specimen sequenced was naive CD8+ T cells sorted from blood. CDR3 sequence (DNA): TGTGCCAGCAGCCCGGGACACAACTATGGCTACACCTTC. Protein sequence: CASSPGHNYGYTF.